Presented here are 13 T cell receptor beta chains from one specimen sequenced in a study of shared clonotypes between healthy human individuals. Method: immunoSEQ multiplex PCR; TCRdb's copy keeps in-frame clones and lacks some. Among about a million clones, approximately 80% were seen once, and the ten largest hold 0.85% to 1%. The sequencing sample was made of memory CD4+ T cells from PBMCs. The subset here: CD45RA-negative fraction. Receptors were obtained from a man between 18 and 35 years old in good health. Some clones in this sample may be carry-over from other donors' samples.

CDR3 residues: CSVEDRAEVMNTEAFF. CDR3 nucleotide sequence: TGCAGCGTTGAAGATCGGGCGGAAGTCATGAACACTGAAGCTTTCTTT. The chain uses TRBV29-1 and TRBJ1-1; D is uncertain. The CDR3 has 16 residues. Germline V gives CDR1 SQVTM, CDR2 ANQGSEA. V lost 0 bases, J lost 0 bases, and 14 bases lay in between. Combining the CDR3 with reference TRBV29-1 and TRBJ1-1 gives the whole variable domain SAVISQKPSRDICQRGTSLTIQCQVDSQVTMMFWYRQQPGQSLTLIATANQGSEATYESGFVIDKFPISRPNLTFSTLTVSNMSPEDSSIYLCSVEDRAEVMNTEAFFGQGTRLTVV.

The chain joins TRBV5-5 to TRBJ2-7; 9 bases match TRBD1. The V and J ends lost 4 bases and 3 bases, in that order; junction bases with no gene match: 8. Germline V CDR1 and CDR2: SGHKS, YYEKEE (reference sequence). The length of the CDR3 is 15 residues. The CDR3 nucleotides are TGTGCCAGCAGCAGGGGACAGGGTAGGAGCTACGAGCAGTACTTC. The encoded protein is CASSRGQGRSYEQYF.

This clone was seen many times. This chain links TRBV18 with TRBJ1-1; D not resolved. V was cut by 6 bases and J by 0 bases, with 11 bases left in between. Germline values: CDR1 KGHSH, CDR2 LQKENI. CDR3 size: 14 residues. Here the CDR3 DNA reads TGTGCCAGCTCCGCTGAATTCGTGAACACTGAAGCTTTCTTT. It yields the protein CASSAEFVNTEAFF.

The chain uses TRBV6-6 and TRBJ2-2; 8 nucleotides agree with TRBD2. From germline, CDR1 is MNHNY and CDR2 SVGAGI (reference sequence). This CDR3 has 14 residues. V was clipped by 5 bases and J by 1 base; unmatched bases: 0. CDR3: CASSTSGNTGELFF. The CDR3 coding sequence is TGTGCCAGCAGTACTAGCGGGAACACCGGGGAGCTGTTTTTT.

This clone occurred once. The chain carries TRBV7-2 and TRBJ1-2; D uncertain. Germline V gives CDR1 SGHTA, CDR2 FQGNSA. The CDR3 length is 15 residues. Trimming took 2 bases from V and 3 from J, leaving 13 bases between them. In DNA form, the CDR3 reads TGTGCCAGCAGCTTAAATTTTAACGGGGACTATGGCTACACCTTC. Residues: CASSLNFNGDYGYTF.

This chain connects TRBV27 to TRBJ2-5; D remains unclear. With 6 bases removed from V and 5 bases from J, the gap between germline ends came to 10 bases. The V gene's germline CDR1 is MNHEY and CDR2 SMNVEV (reference sequence). The CDR3 loop spans 12 amino acids. The CDR3 is CASSRLGETQYF. CDR3 bases: TGTGCCAGCAGCCGATTAGGGGAGACCCAGTACTTC.

The J gene is TRBJ2-7, the V gene TRBV7-8; unclear D gene. This CDR3 spans 16 amino acids. V was pared by 3 bases and J by 0 bases, with 15 bases between. Germline CDR1 reads SGHVS; CDR2 reads FQNEAQ. CDR3 residues: CASSLKHSPFSYEQYF. DNA of the CDR3: TGTGCCAGCAGCTTGAAACACTCCCCCTTCTCCTACGAGCAGTACTTC.

This clone was found a few times. The V and J genes are TRBV2 and TRBJ2-2; maybe TRBD2 (5 bases). V was clipped by 4 bases and J by 4 bases, with 13 bases between them. Germline CDR1 is SNHLY and CDR2 is FYNNEI. The CDR3 consists of 15 residues. The CDR3 spells CASSVARAGTGELFF. The CDR3 DNA reads TGTGCCAGCAGTGTGGCGAGGGCAGGCACCGGGGAGCTGTTTTTT.

This clone occurred a few times. V gene TRBV28 combines with J gene TRBJ1-4; the D gene is possibly TRBD1 (6 bases). V shed 10 bases and J shed 0 bases, with 9 bases lying between them. Germline lookup yields CDR1 MDHEN and CDR2 SYDVKM. CDR3 length: 13 residues. The chain's CDR3 is CATWTATNEKLFF. The CDR3 DNA is TGTGCCACCTGGACAGCAACTAATGAAAAACTGTTTTTT.

The rearrangement links TRBV27 to TRBJ2-7; 8 nucleotides line up with TRBD1. This CDR3 has 15 residues. V lost 3 bases, J lost 4 bases, and 8 bases stayed unmatched. Germline assignment: CDR1 MNHEY and CDR2 SMNVEV (reference sequence). The CDR3 loop reads CASSFAAGGWYEQYF. As DNA, the CDR3 is TGTGCCAGCAGTTTCGCGGCAGGGGGCTGGTACGAGCAGTACTTC.

This chain joins TRBV27 and TRBJ2-3, with D possibly matching TRBD2 (5 bases). The ends were cut back, 6 bases at V and 3 bases at J, with 13 bases in the middle. From germline, CDR1 is MNHEY and CDR2 SMNVEV (reference sequence). The CDR3 extends over 14 amino acids. CDR3 sequence: CASRPSRRTDTQYF. DNA for the CDR3: TGTGCCAGCAGACCTAGCCGGAGAACAGATACGCAGTATTTT.

This rearrangement joins TRBV7-2 to TRBJ1-4; D perhaps matches TRBD1 (5 bases). The germline V gene has CDR1 SGHTA and CDR2 FQGNSA. There are 13 residues in the CDR3. With 1 base removed from V and 10 bases from J, the gap between germline ends came to 10 bases. The CDR3 loop is CASSLVLQGKLFF. The CDR3 bases are TGTGCCAGCAGCTTAGTTCTGCAGGGAAAACTGTTTTTT.

A word on this clone: An end of the junction differs from the germline gene, which may be a read error. The chain is built from TRBV5-1 and TRBJ2-2, with D possibly TRBD2 on 6 matching bases. The CDR3 totals 14 residues. Germline V gene data show CDR1 as SGHRS and CDR2 as YFSETQ. CDR3 residues: CASSGLAKTGELFF. In nucleotides, the CDR3 is TGCGCCAGCAGCGGGCTAGCGAAAACCGGGGAGCTGTTTTTT.